These 26 T cell receptor beta chains were sequenced from one sample in a study of early T cells in non-severe SARS-CoV-2 infection. TCRdb processed the 5' RACE reads anew with MiXCR; each CDR3 protein has one entry. The repertoire holds 55,000 to 80,000 distinct CDR3 sequences, with roughly 11% as singletons. Sequenced material: whole blood, taken at baseline. These receptors were taken from an adult who was a healthcare worker with PCR-confirmed SARS-CoV-2 infection or an uninfected control (not recorded which).

At least ten counts were recorded for this clonotype. The gene calls are TRBV3-1 and TRBJ2-5; D may be TRBD1 (6 bases). The CDR3 runs to 15 residues. Trimming left V 2 bases short and J 2 bases short, with 12 bases between. CDR1 is LGHDT and CDR2 is YNNKEL in the germline V gene (reference sequence). The CDR3 protein is CASSQTQGLQETQYF. CDR3 in DNA: TGTGCCAGCAGCCAAACCCAGGGGTTACAAGAGACCCAGTACTTC.

For this clonotype: Because it lacks the conserved phenylalanine or tryptophan at the end, this CDR3 is likely a read error. V usage is TRBV27 and J usage is TRBJ2-2; 13 bases map to TRBD2. Germline-derived CDR1 and CDR2 are MNHEY and SMNVEV (reference sequence). Trimming removed 2 bases from V and 7 bases from J; junction bases left unmatched: 7. This CDR3 is 17 amino acids long. The CDR3 spells CASSLTGTSGVGGELFL. CDR3 coding DNA: TGTGCCAGCAGTTTAACCGGGACTAGCGGGGTAGGCGGGGAGCTGTTTCTT.

There are a few counts of this clonotype. This chain uses TRBV6-2 or TRBV6-3 with TRBJ2-7; the D gene could be TRBD1 or TRBD2 (5 bases each). Germline CDR1 and CDR2: MNHEY and SVGEGT. Trimming stripped 5 bases from V and 6 bases from J, with 17 bases between. The CDR3 is 14 residues long. CDR3 sequence reads: CASSTRDQAGEQYF. The CDR3 DNA reads TGTGCCAGCAGTACCAGGGACCAGGCCGGCGAGCAGTACTTC.

This clonotype appeared a few times. Written as DNA, the CDR3 is TGCGCCAGCAGCTTTGCGGGGGCCGGCAATCAGCCCCAGCATTTT. Its translation is CASSFAGAGNQPQHF. The V and J genes are TRBV5-1 and TRBJ1-5; D is perhaps TRBD1 (6 bases). V shed 2 bases and J shed 2 bases, with 11 bases lying between them. CDR3 size: 15 residues. CDR1 and CDR2 from the germline V gene are SGHRS and YFSETQ.

This clonotype turned up a few times. The gene calls are TRBV11-2 and TRBJ1-5; tentative D call: TRBD1 (5 bases). The germline gives CDR1 SGHAT, CDR2 FQNNGV. V lost 2 bases, J lost 3 bases, and 11 bases lay in between. CDR3 length equals 15 residues. The CDR3 reads CASSLFGGNNQPQHF. The DNA of the CDR3 is TGTGCCAGCAGCTTATTTGGGGGAAACAATCAGCCCCAGCATTTT.

The chain employs TRBV5-1 and TRBJ1-1; D not certain. CDR3 length: 15 amino acids. Trimming pared 4 bases from V and 6 bases from J, leaving 19 bases between. CDR1 SGHRS and CDR2 YFSETQ come from the germline V gene. The chain's CDR3 is CASSRVTYKDPEAFF. DNA of the CDR3: TGCGCCAGCAGCCGTGTAACCTACAAGGACCCTGAAGCTTTCTTT.

This clonotype was observed a handful of times. V gene TRBV14 combines with J gene TRBJ2-3; D perhaps matches TRBD2 (6 bases). V lost 1 base, J lost 2 bases, and 28 bases lay in between. The CDR3 consists of 21 residues. Germline V lookup: CDR1 SGHDN, CDR2 FVKESK. The DNA of the CDR3 is TGTGCCAGCAGCCAAGGAAAAAGGGAAGAGCGGGCCCTCGGAATCACAGATACGCAGTATTTT. The encoded protein is CASSQGKREERALGITDTQYF.

The J gene is TRBJ2-7, the V gene TRBV6-8; 10 bases map to TRBD2. V dropped 4 bases and J dropped 2; count of bases not matched to a gene: 11. This CDR3 is built from 17 residues. Per germline, CDR1 MNHGY and CDR2 SAAAGT. CDR3 coding DNA: TGTGCCAGCAGTTGGGGACTAGCGTCGATTTTTACCTACGAGCAGTACTTC. It is translated as CASSWGLASIFTYEQYF.

The chain joins TRBV12-3 or TRBV12-4 to TRBJ2-3, with D maybe TRBD2 (5 bases). V lost 4 bases to trimming and J lost 1 base, with 12 bases between them. The CDR3 length is 15 residues. The CDR3 DNA sequence: TGTGCCAGCAGTTCCCCCTGGCGGGGCACAGATACGCAGTATTTT. This translates into CASSSPWRGTDTQYF.

V and J are TRBV6-5 and TRBJ1-1, with no clear D. Looked up from germline, CDR1 is MNHEY and CDR2 is SVGAGI. The CDR3 covers 13 residues. Deletions cut 2 bases from V and 3 bases from J, with 7 bases between. CDR3 sequence reads: CASSYLGHTEAFF. CDR3 in DNA: TGTGCCAGCAGTTACCTTGGACACACTGAAGCTTTCTTT.

This chain uses TRBV6-2 or TRBV6-3 with TRBJ1-5; D perhaps matches TRBD1 (5 bases). The CDR3 is 16 amino acids. Germline V CDR1 and CDR2: MNHEY, SVGEGT. Deletions cut 0 bases from V and 1 base from J, with 10 bases between. The CDR3 here is CASSYSGRESNQPQHF. DNA of the CDR3: TGTGCCAGCAGTTACTCTGGCAGGGAGAGCAATCAGCCCCAGCATTTT.

This clonotype came up many times. The rearrangement joins TRBV5-8 to TRBJ2-7, with 7 positions matching TRBD1. V shed 0 bases and J 2 bases; nucleotides not matched to a gene: 5. This CDR3 region has 15 residues. From germline, CDR1 is SGHTS and CDR2 YDEGEE. CDR3 nucleotide sequence: TGTGCCAGCAGCTTGGCGGCCGGGACAGCCTACGAGCAGTACTTC. Residues: CASSLAAGTAYEQYF.

This clonotype showed up just once. The chain uses TRBV19 and TRBJ2-6, with D possibly being TRBD1 (5 bases). Trimming stripped 8 bases from V and 5 bases from J, with 10 bases between. There are 13 residues in the CDR3. CDR1 and CDR2 (germline): LNHDA, SQIVND (reference sequence). Here the CDR3 DNA reads TGTGCCAGTGGCGCGGACAGGGCCAACGTCCTGACTTTC. Its protein is CASGADRANVLTF.

There are a few counts of this clonotype. This chain connects TRBV10-3 to TRBJ2-3, with D perhaps matching TRBD2 (5 bases). This CDR3 spans 14 amino acids. The V gene lost 7 bases and the J gene lost 1 base, with 12 bases spanning the gap. Germline loops: CDR1 ENHRY, CDR2 SYGVKD. The CDR3, as DNA: TGTGCCATCAACCGGGGATTGGGCACAGATACGCAGTATTTT. This gives the protein CAINRGLGTDTQYF.

The chain carries TRBV12-3 or TRBV12-4 and TRBJ2-3; 14 positions match TRBD2. The V gene end was trimmed by 0 bases and the J gene end by 4 bases; junction bases not matched to a gene: 6. The CDR3 is made up of 18 amino acids. Here the CDR3 reads CASSLATSGRAGADTQYF. Here the CDR3 DNA reads TGTGCCAGCAGTTTAGCGACTAGCGGGAGGGCCGGTGCAGATACGCAGTATTTT.

The chain couples TRBV5-6 to TRBJ2-7; 10 positions agree with TRBD2. J was trimmed by 0 bases and V by 4 bases; bases with no gene match: 7. This CDR3 spans 16 amino acids. CDR1 and CDR2 from the germline V gene are SGHDT and YYEEEE. CDR3 amino acids: CASSPDSGGLSYEQYF. CDR3 sequence (DNA): TGTGCCAGCAGCCCGGATAGCGGGGGGCTCTCCTACGAGCAGTACTTC.

This clonotype was picked up a small number of times. A junction boundary mismatches the germline segment, possibly from a read error. This sequence joins TRBV7-7 and TRBJ2-2; the match to TRBD2 covers 12 bases. The V gene's germline CDR1 is SSHAT and CDR2 FNYEAQ (reference sequence). The CDR3 runs 14 residues. The CDR3 loop is CASSLLAGGGELFF. The CDR3 DNA sequence: TGTGCTAGCAGCTTACTAGCGGGAGGCGGGGAGCTGTTTTTT.

This clonotype was detected ten times or more. The chain joins TRBV5-1 to TRBJ2-7; D is ambiguous. Trimming cost V 4 bases and J 7 bases, with 15 bases left between them. The CDR3 covers 13 residues. The germline V gene encodes CDR1 SGHRS and CDR2 YFSETQ. This CDR3 reads CASSPTGPEEQYF. CDR3 nucleotide sequence: TGCGCCAGCAGCCCCACCGGACCCGAAGAGCAGTACTTC.

This clonotype was counted at least ten times. This chain connects TRBV15 to TRBJ1-6; perhaps TRBD1 as D (5 bases). The V gene's germline CDR1 is LNHNV and CDR2 YYDKDF (reference sequence). Trimming shortened V by 1 base and J by 7 bases, and 11 bases separated the two germline ends. This CDR3 has 15 residues. The CDR3 sequence is CATSRVGTQNSPLHF. CDR3 coding DNA: TGTGCCACCAGCAGAGTTGGGACCCAAAATTCACCCCTCCACTTT.

This clonotype was seen repeatedly, ten times or more. The chain has TRBV29-1 and TRBJ1-4, with D tentatively TRBD1 (6 bases). V lost 6 bases and J 6 bases, leaving 8 bases between the germline ends. The CDR3 loop spans 11 amino acids. Germline values: CDR1 SQVTM, CDR2 ANQGSEA. Here the CDR3 DNA reads TGCAGCGTAAACAGGGATGAAAAACTGTTTTTT. It is translated as CSVNRDEKLFF.

The chain recombines TRBV30 with TRBJ2-7; 9 bases are a match to TRBD2. Germline V gives CDR1 GTSNPN, CDR2 SVGIG (reference sequence). J lost 7 bases, V lost 3 bases, and 1 base had no gene match. This CDR3 is 11 amino acids long. The CDR3 DNA reads TGTGCCTGGAGGCGGGGGGGGGAGCAGTACTTC. Amino acids: CAWRRGGEQYF.

This clonotype was recorded at least ten times. V gene TRBV18 combines with J gene TRBJ1-2; maybe TRBD1 (5 bases). Germline V gene sequence: CDR1 KGHSH, CDR2 LQKENI. CDR3 length: 13 residues. The V end was cut by 3 bases, the J end by 6 bases, with 11 bases between. In DNA form, the CDR3 reads TGTGCCAGCTCACCCAGGGTTTTGGATGGCTACACCTTC. It encodes CASSPRVLDGYTF.

CDR3 bases: TGCGCCAGCAGCCAAGCGGCGTCGCAGGGGGTTATCTTTGGCTACACCTTC. Encoded protein: CASSQAASQGVIFGYTF. The V gene is TRBV4-1, the J gene TRBJ1-2; 7 nucleotides line up with TRBD1. After removal of 1 base from V and 7 bases from J, the junction contained 15 bases not matched to a gene. This CDR3 is 17 amino acids long. Germline V gives CDR1 MGHRA, CDR2 YSYEKL.

The chain links TRBV9 to TRBJ2-7, with D possibly matching TRBD1 (5 bases). Germline V gives CDR1 SGDLS, CDR2 YYNGEE. CDR3 size: 14 residues. The germline V and J ends were trimmed by 0 bases and 4 bases, with 11 bases remaining between them. The CDR3 spells CASSVGGLGYEQYF. The CDR3 DNA reads TGTGCCAGCAGCGTAGGGGGCTTGGGGTACGAGCAGTACTTC.

The CDR3 here is CSVALGSVGETQYF. CDR3 DNA sequence: TGCAGCGTTGCCCTTGGTTCAGTAGGGGAGACCCAGTACTTC. The rearrangement joins TRBV29-1 to TRBJ2-5; D ambiguous. Per the germline V gene, CDR1 is SQVTM and CDR2 is ANQGSEA. The V gene lost 4 bases and the J gene lost 5 bases, with 17 bases spanning the gap. This CDR3 is built from 14 residues.

This chain joins TRBV2 and TRBJ2-4, with D maybe TRBD2 (6 bases). The V end lost 5 bases, the J end lost 6 bases, and 14 bases lay between the germline ends. The CDR3 consists of 14 residues. Germline loops: CDR1 SNHLY, CDR2 FYNNEI. The CDR3 protein is CASSNADGGNIQYF. The CDR3 DNA reads TGTGCCAGCAGTAACGCGGACGGGGGAAACATTCAGTACTTC.